This TCR beta chain appears in the sequencing data of a study of preoperative IRX-2 immunotherapy in early breast cancer. Treatment described: preoperative locoregional IRX-2 cytokine immunotherapy. Patients received preoperative, locoregional IRX-2 cytokine immunotherapy in a phase Ib study. V lost 6 bases to trimming and J lost 5 bases; unmatched junction nucleotides: 5. The CDR3 extends over 13 amino acids. Looked up from germline, CDR1 is LNHDA and CDR2 is SQIVND (reference sequence). Repertoires were generated with immunoSEQ multiplex PCR, while TCRdb's copy carries only in-frame clones and drops some. This sample has around 30,000 clones; roughly four fifths occur once, and the top ten carry more than 3%.

The clonotype comes from a human donor with breast cancer. Sampling was performed from a patient treated with IRX-2 immunotherapy. The chain recombines TRBV19 with TRBJ2-5; 8 nucleotides match TRBD2. The CDR3 loop reads CASSREGEETQYF. CDR3 nucleotide sequence: TGTGCCAGTAGCCGGGAGGGAGAGGAGACCCAGTACTTC.